One and the same sample provided the 23 T cell receptor beta chains below, sequenced in a study of cytomegalovirus exposure and HLA in healthy donors (dated 2017 in TCRdb). Library creation used the immunoSEQ multiplex PCR assay. Imported from immuneACCESS, the table was reduced by TCRdb to in-frame sequences with V and J called. These copies leave out some clones; in studies compared against another copy, an unresolved V gene accounts for under half, and the cause of the remainder is not known. The sample table holds about 220,000 clones, of which around 90% were seen once. The biggest ten clones account for 2.9% of the sample. Sequencing used PBMCs. These receptors came from a woman younger than 35 in good health and CMV-seronegative.

The chain has TRBV5-6 and TRBJ2-1, with D possibly TRBD2 on 6 matching bases. The germline V and J ends were trimmed by 4 bases and 4 bases, with 18 bases remaining between them. Germline loops: CDR1 SGHDT, CDR2 YYEEEE. The CDR3 extends over 16 amino acids. The CDR3 spells CASSPFLGGTYNEQFF. CDR3 coding DNA: TGTGCCAGCAGCCCGTTCCTCGGCGGGACTTACAATGAGCAGTTCTTC.

The chain combines TRBV5-1 with TRBJ2-5; 14 bases agree with TRBD2. The V and J ends lost 3 bases and 4 bases, in that order; junction bases with no gene match: 14. The CDR3 runs to 19 residues. CDR1 and CDR2 from the germline V gene are SGHRS and YFSETQ. The CDR3 spells CASSSLPTSGRARAETQYF. CDR3 sequence (DNA): TGCGCCAGCAGCTCCCTACCGACTAGCGGGAGGGCTAGGGCAGAGACCCAGTACTTC.

The chain is built from TRBV27 and TRBJ2-2; D is unresolved. The CDR3 totals 14 residues. V gave up 6 bases and J gave up 4 bases, with 12 bases separating them. Germline values: CDR1 MNHEY, CDR2 SMNVEV (reference sequence). The CDR3 region has the DNA TGTGCCAGCAGCCAAGATCACGGCACCGGGGAGCTGTTTTTT. Amino acids: CASSQDHGTGELFF.

This clone was seen only a few times. This chain joins TRBV27 and TRBJ2-7, with 8 bases aligning to TRBD1. Germline V gives CDR1 MNHEY, CDR2 SMNVEV (reference sequence). The CDR3 is 12 amino acids. Unmatched junction bases numbered 3, after V lost 4 bases and J lost 7 bases. The CDR3 protein is CASSSNRGEQYF. The CDR3 nucleotides are TGTGCCAGCAGTTCCAACAGGGGGGAGCAGTACTTC.

This chain uses TRBV28 with TRBJ2-2, with 9 bases lining up with TRBD1. This CDR3 region has 18 residues. Germline V gene data show CDR1 as MDHEN and CDR2 as SYDVKM. V shed 6 bases, J shed 1 base, and the junction held 12 bases outside the gene matches. In DNA form, the CDR3 reads TGTGCCAGCAGGGGGGGGACAGGGTGGGACCTGAACACCGGGGAGCTGTTTTTT. Protein product: CASRGGTGWDLNTGELFF.

The rearrangement links TRBV28 to TRBJ1-2; D gene ambiguous. The germline V gene encodes CDR1 MDHEN and CDR2 SYDVKM. This CDR3 has 12 residues. V dropped 1 base and J dropped 5 bases, with 5 bases sitting between them. CDR3 in amino acids: CASSLLAYGYTF. The CDR3, as DNA: TGTGCCAGCAGTTTATTGGCATATGGCTACACCTTC.

This chain connects TRBV10-1 to TRBJ2-7, with D maybe TRBD2 (6 bases). The V gene's germline CDR1 is WNHNN and CDR2 SYGVQD (reference sequence). The V end was cut by 4 bases, the J end by 6 bases, with 19 bases between. CDR3 length: 15 amino acids. The chain's CDR3 is CASSGAGDSAAEQYF. The CDR3 region has the DNA TGCGCCAGCAGTGGGGCCGGGGACTCGGCCGCCGAGCAGTACTTC.

CDR3 bases: TGTGCCAGCAGTTTGGGTTGGGGCCGAAACACCATATATTTT. Encoded protein: CASSLGWGRNTIYF. The chain carries TRBV28 and TRBJ1-3; perhaps TRBD1 as D (5 bases). Germline CDR1 reads MDHEN; CDR2 reads SYDVKM. This CDR3 comprises 14 residues. Trimming pared 3 bases from V and 5 bases from J, leaving 11 bases between. The variable domain in full, completed from reference TRBV28 and TRBJ1-3, reads DVKVTQSSRYLVKRTGEKVFLECVQDMDHENMFWYRQDPGLGLRLIYFSYDVKMKEKGDIPEGYSVSREKKERFSLILESASTNQTSMYLCASSLGWGRNTIYFGEGSWLTVV.

The chain links TRBV2 to TRBJ2-2, with D maybe TRBD1 (6 bases). The CDR3 is 14 amino acids. V lost 6 bases, J lost 4 bases, and 12 bases lay in between. Germline V CDR1 and CDR2: SNHLY, FYNNEI. In nucleotides, the CDR3 is TGTGCCAGCAGCCAACAGGGTTCCACCGGGGAGCTGTTTTTT. Amino acid sequence: CASSQQGSTGELFF.

The chain is built from TRBV9 and TRBJ2-2, with D possibly matching TRBD2 (6 bases). Trimming left V 0 bases short and J 2 bases short, with 8 bases between. The germline V gene has CDR1 SGDLS and CDR2 YYNGEE. The CDR3 contains 15 residues. In nucleotides, the CDR3 is TGTGCCAGCAGCGTAGACGGGGGAAACACCGGGGAGCTGTTTTTT. Protein: CASSVDGGNTGELFF.

This clone was seen once. The chain recombines TRBV30 with TRBJ2-4, with a possible D match to TRBD1 (6 bases). Per the germline V gene, CDR1 is GTSNPN and CDR2 is SVGIG (reference sequence). This CDR3 region has 14 residues. The ends were cut back, 2 bases at V and 0 bases at J, with 8 bases in the middle. The CDR3 loop is CAWSKGVAKNIQYF. Written as DNA, the CDR3 is TGTGCCTGGAGTAAGGGGGTAGCCAAAAACATTCAGTACTTC.

The J gene is TRBJ2-3, the V gene TRBV4-3; 8 bases align to TRBD2. The germline V gene encodes CDR1 LGHNA and CDR2 YSLEER. Unmatched junction bases numbered 12, after V lost 5 bases and J lost 2 bases. The CDR3 covers 17 residues. CDR3 in DNA: TGCGCCAGCAGCTCCTCGCCACTAGCGGCTAACACAGATACGCAGTATTTT. Its protein is CASSSSPLAANTDTQYF.

The J gene is TRBJ2-4, the V gene TRBV7-9, with 13 positions matching TRBD2. CDR3 size: 15 residues. The V and J ends lost 5 bases and 4 bases, in that order; junction bases with no gene match: 2. Germline V gene lookup returns CDR1 SEHNR and CDR2 FQNEAQ (reference sequence). The CDR3 sequence: CASSPGLAGKNIQYF. CDR3 DNA: TGTGCCAGCAGCCCGGGACTAGCGGGAAAAAACATTCAGTACTTC. Full variable domain (remainder filled in from reference TRBV7-9 and TRBJ2-4): DTGVSQNPRHKITKRGQNVTFRCDPISEHNRLYWYRQTLGQGPEFLTYFQNEAQLEKSRLLSDRFSAERPKGSFSTLEIQRTEQGDSAMYLCASSPGLAGKNIQYFGAGTRLSVL.

Here the CDR3 DNA reads TGTGCCAGCAGCTTATCTCCAGAAGACTACGAGCAGTACTTC. It translates to CASSLSPEDYEQYF. The chain combines TRBV7-6 with TRBJ2-7; no clear D gene. This CDR3 has 14 amino acids. CDR1 SGHVS and CDR2 FNYEAQ come from the germline V gene. V lost 2 bases and J lost 3, with 11 bases in between.

The gene calls are TRBV28 and TRBJ1-2; 12 nucleotides agree with TRBD1. Trimming cost V 6 bases and J 4 bases; bases outside gene matches: 9. The germline CDR1 and CDR2 sequences are MDHEN and SYDVKM. The CDR3 is made up of 16 amino acids. CDR3 residues: CASRHRDRGRGYGYTF. CDR3 nucleotide sequence: TGTGCCAGCAGACACCGGGACAGGGGGCGAGGCTATGGCTACACCTTC.

J is TRBJ1-1 and V is TRBV28; D might be TRBD1 (5 bases). Trimming took 2 bases from V and 3 from J, leaving 10 bases between them. The CDR3 covers 14 residues. The germline gives CDR1 MDHEN, CDR2 SYDVKM. CDR3 nucleotide sequence: TGTGCCAGCAGTTTAAGGGTAGGGGACACTGAAGCTTTCTTT. It yields the protein CASSLRVGDTEAFF.

The chain combines TRBV6-5 with TRBJ2-7, with 8 bases fitting TRBD1. V trimming: 4 bases; J trimming: 2 bases; junction bases outside the gene matches: 4. From germline, CDR1 is MNHEY and CDR2 SVGAGI. CDR3 size: 14 residues. Written as DNA, the CDR3 is TGTGCCAGCAGTTCAGGACAGGGCCCCTACGAGCAGTACTTC. Translated, it gives CASSSGQGPYEQYF.

This clone was recorded once. The rearrangement uses TRBV19 and TRBJ2-7; 8 bases fit TRBD1. Trimming at V came to 10 bases and at J to 0 bases, leaving 11 bases not matched to a gene. Germline assignment: CDR1 LNHDA and CDR2 SQIVND (reference sequence). The CDR3 has 15 residues. The CDR3 spells CATRRTGSPSYEQYF. The CDR3 DNA sequence: TGTGCCACCCGCCGGACAGGGTCTCCCTCCTACGAGCAGTACTTC.

This chain connects TRBV4-3 to TRBJ2-7; 12 bases map to TRBD2. The V and J ends lost 2 bases and 2 bases, in that order; junction bases with no gene match: 1. Germline lookup yields CDR1 LGHNA and CDR2 YSLEER. The CDR3 contains 15 residues. DNA of the CDR3: TGCGCCAGCAGCCAACGACTAGCGGGAGCCTACGAGCAGTACTTC. Protein sequence: CASSQRLAGAYEQYF.

V usage is TRBV28 and J usage is TRBJ1-1, with D perhaps matching TRBD1 (5 bases). From germline, CDR1 is MDHEN and CDR2 SYDVKM. The CDR3 length is 12 residues. V dropped 4 bases and J dropped 10 bases, with 13 bases sitting between them. CDR3 residues: CASSSGTGVAFF. The CDR3 nucleotides read TGTGCCAGCAGTTCCGGAACGGGGGTAGCTTTCTTT.

About this clone: The germline gene is not matched at one end of the junction; a read error may be the cause. The chain employs TRBV10-2 and TRBJ2-1; 8 nucleotides align to TRBD2. Germline V CDR1 and CDR2: WSHSY, SAAADI. This CDR3 comprises 13 residues. The CDR3 sequence: CASSGAGAPFYVF. The CDR3 bases are TGCGCCAGCAGTGGAGCGGGAGCACCTTTCTATGTCTTC.

This clone has only a few counts. The rearrangement joins TRBV6-5 to TRBJ1-4; 8 positions match TRBD1. CDR1 and CDR2 from the germline V gene are MNHEY and SVGAGI. The CDR3 has 13 amino acids. Unmatched junction bases numbered 9, after V lost 10 bases and J lost 8 bases. The CDR3 protein is CATSDRVGEKLFF. The CDR3 bases are TGTGCCACCTCGGACAGGGTAGGAGAAAAACTGTTTTTT.

The chain joins TRBV4-3 to TRBJ2-7; TRBD1 matches 10 bases. Germline-derived CDR1 and CDR2 are LGHNA and YSLEER. V shed 0 bases and J 0 bases; nucleotides not matched to a gene: 2. The CDR3 loop spans 16 amino acids. The CDR3 bases are TGCGCCAGCAGCCAAGACTGGACAGGGGGCTCCTACGAGCAGTACTTC. This encodes CASSQDWTGGSYEQYF.